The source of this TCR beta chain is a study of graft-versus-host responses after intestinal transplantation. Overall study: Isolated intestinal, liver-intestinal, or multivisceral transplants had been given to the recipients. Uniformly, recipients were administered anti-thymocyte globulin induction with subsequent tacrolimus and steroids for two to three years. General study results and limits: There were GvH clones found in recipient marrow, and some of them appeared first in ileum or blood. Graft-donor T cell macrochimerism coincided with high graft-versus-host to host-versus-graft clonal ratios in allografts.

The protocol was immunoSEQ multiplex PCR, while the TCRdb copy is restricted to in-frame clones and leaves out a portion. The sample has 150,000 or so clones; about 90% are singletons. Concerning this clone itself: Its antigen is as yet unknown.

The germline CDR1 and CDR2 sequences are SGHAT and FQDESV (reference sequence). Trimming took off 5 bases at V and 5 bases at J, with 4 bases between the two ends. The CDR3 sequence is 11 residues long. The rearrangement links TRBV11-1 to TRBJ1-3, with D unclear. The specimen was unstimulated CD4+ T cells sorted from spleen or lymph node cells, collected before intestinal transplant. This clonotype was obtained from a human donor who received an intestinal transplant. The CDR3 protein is CASSHRNTIYF. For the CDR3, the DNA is TGTGCCAGCAGCCACAGAAACACCATATATTTT.